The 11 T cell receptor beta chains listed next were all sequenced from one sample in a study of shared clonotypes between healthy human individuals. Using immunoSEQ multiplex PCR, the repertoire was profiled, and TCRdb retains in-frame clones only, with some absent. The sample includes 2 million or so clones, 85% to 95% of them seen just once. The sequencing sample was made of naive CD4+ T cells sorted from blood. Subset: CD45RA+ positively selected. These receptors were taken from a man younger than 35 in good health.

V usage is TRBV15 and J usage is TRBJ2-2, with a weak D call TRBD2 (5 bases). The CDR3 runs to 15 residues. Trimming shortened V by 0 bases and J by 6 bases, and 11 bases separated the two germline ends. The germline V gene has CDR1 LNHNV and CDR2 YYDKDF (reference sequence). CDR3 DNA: TGTGCCACCAGCAGAGACAGATCCGGGGCCGGGGAGCTGTTTTTT. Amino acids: CATSRDRSGAGELFF.

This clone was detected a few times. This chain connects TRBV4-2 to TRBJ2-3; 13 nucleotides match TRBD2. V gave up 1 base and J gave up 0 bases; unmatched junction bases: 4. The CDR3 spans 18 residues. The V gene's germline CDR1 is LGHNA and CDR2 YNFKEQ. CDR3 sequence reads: CASSQAGLAGVSTDTQYF. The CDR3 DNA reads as TGTGCCAGCAGCCAAGCAGGACTAGCGGGAGTAAGCACAGATACGCAGTATTTT.

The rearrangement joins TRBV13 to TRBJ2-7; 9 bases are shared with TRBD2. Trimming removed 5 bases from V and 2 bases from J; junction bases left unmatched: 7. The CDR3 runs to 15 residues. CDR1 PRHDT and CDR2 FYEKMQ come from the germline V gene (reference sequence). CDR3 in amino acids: CASSHLAGAAYEQYF. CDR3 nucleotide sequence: TGTGCCAGCAGCCACTTAGCGGGAGCCGCCTACGAGCAGTACTTC.

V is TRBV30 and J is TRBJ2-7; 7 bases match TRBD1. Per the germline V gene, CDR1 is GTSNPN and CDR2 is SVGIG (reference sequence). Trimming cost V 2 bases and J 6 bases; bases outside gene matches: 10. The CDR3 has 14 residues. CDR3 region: CAWSIGGSRIEQYF. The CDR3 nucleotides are TGTGCCTGGAGTATAGGGGGCAGCAGGATCGAGCAGTACTTC.

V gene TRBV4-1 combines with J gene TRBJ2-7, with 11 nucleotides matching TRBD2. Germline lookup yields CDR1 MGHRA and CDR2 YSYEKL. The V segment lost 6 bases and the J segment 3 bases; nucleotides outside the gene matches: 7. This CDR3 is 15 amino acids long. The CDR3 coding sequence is TGCGCCAGCAGTAAGACTAGCGGGACCGACTACGAGCAGTACTTC. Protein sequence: CASSKTSGTDYEQYF.

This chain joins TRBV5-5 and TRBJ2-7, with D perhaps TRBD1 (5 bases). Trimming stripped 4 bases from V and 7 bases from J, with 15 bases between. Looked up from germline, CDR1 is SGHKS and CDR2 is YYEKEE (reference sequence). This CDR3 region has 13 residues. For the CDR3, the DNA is TGTGCCAGCAGCGCGGACATGGGTTGGGAGCAGTACTTC. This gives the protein CASSADMGWEQYF.

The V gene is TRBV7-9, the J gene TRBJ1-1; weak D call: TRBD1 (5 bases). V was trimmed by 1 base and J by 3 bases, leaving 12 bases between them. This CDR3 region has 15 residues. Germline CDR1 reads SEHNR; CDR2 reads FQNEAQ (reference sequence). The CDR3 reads CASSLGQGTDTEAFF. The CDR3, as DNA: TGTGCCAGCAGCTTAGGCCAGGGTACGGACACTGAAGCTTTCTTT.

In nucleotides, the CDR3 is TGCGCCAGCAACCTTCAAGAGACCCAGTACTTC. This translates into CASNLQETQYF. J is TRBJ2-5 and V is TRBV10-1, with D unresolved. V was cut by 7 bases and J by 2 bases, with 5 bases left in between. The V gene's germline CDR1 is WNHNN and CDR2 SYGVQD (reference sequence). The CDR3 is made up of 11 amino acids.

In DNA, the CDR3 is TGTGCCAGCTCACCACCGAGCAACAGAATGGTCGAGCAGTACTTC. This codes for CASSPPSNRMVEQYF. The chain carries TRBV18 and TRBJ2-7; D is undetermined. The V and J ends lost 0 bases and 6 bases respectively, with 15 bases between them. This CDR3 is built from 15 residues. Germline CDR1 KGHSH, CDR2 LQKENI.

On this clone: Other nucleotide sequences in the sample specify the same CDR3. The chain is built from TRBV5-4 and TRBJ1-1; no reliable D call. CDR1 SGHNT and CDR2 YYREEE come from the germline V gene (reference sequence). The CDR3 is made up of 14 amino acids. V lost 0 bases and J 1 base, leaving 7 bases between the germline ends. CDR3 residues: CASSLGPGNTEAFF. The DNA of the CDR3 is TGTGCCAGCAGCTTGGGTCCGGGGAACACTGAAGCTTTCTTT.

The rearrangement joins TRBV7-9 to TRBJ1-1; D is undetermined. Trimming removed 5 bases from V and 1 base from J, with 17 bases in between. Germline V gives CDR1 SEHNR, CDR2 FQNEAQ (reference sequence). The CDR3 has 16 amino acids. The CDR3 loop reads CASSPPVGRRNTEAFF. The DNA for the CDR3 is TGTGCCAGCAGCCCACCGGTTGGACGGAGGAACACTGAAGCTTTCTTT.